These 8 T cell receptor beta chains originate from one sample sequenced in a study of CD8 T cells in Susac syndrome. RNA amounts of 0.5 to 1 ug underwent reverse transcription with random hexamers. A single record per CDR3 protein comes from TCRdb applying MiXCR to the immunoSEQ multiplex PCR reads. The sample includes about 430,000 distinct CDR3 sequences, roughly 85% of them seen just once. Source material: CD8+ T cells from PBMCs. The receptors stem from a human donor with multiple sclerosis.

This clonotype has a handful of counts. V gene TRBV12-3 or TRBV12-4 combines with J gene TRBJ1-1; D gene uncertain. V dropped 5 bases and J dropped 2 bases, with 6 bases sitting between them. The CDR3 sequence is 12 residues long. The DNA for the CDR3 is TGTGCCAGCAGTCCGGATAACACTGAAGCTTTCTTT. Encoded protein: CASSPDNTEAFF.

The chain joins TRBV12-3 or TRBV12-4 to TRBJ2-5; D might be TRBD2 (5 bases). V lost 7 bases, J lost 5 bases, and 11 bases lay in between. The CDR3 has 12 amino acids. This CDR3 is CASKEDGETQYF. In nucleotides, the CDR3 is TGTGCCAGCAAGGAGGACGGGGAGACCCAGTACTTC.

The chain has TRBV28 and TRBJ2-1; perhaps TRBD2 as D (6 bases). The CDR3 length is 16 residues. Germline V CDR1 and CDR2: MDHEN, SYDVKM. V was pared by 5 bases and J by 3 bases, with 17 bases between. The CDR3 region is CASSPWREYDYNEQFF. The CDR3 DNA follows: TGTGCCAGCAGTCCGTGGAGGGAGTATGACTACAATGAGCAGTTCTTC.

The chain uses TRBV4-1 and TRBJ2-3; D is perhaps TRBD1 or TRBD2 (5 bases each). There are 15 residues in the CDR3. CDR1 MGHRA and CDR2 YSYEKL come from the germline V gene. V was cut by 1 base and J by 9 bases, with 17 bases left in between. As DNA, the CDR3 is TGCGCCAGCAGCCAAGTCGGGGACGGACTTGTCACGCAGTATTTT. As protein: CASSQVGDGLVTQYF.

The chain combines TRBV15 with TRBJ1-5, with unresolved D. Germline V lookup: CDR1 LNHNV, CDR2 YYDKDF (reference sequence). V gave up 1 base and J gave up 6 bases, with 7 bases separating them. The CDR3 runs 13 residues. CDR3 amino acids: CATSRAKSQPQHF. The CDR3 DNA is TGTGCCACCAGCAGAGCGAAGAGTCAGCCCCAGCATTTT.

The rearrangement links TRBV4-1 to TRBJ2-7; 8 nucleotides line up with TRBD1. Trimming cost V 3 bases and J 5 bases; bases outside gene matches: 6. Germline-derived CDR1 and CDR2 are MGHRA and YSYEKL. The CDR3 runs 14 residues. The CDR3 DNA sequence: TGCGCCAGCAGCCAGGTAGACAGGGGTGACGAGCAGTACTTC. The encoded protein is CASSQVDRGDEQYF.

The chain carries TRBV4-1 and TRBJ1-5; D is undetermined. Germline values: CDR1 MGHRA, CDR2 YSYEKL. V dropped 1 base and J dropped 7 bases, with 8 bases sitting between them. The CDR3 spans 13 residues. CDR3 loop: CASSQGLGQPQHF. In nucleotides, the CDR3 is TGCGCCAGCAGCCAAGGGTTAGGACAGCCCCAGCATTTT.

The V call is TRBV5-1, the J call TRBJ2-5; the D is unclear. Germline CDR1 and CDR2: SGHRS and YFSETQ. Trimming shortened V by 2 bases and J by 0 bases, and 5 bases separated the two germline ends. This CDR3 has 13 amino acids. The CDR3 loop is CASSFDDQETQYF. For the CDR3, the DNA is TGCGCCAGCAGCTTTGACGACCAAGAGACCCAGTACTTC. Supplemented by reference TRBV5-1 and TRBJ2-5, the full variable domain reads KAGVTQTPRYLIKTRGQQVTLSCSPISGHRSVSWYQQTPGQGLQFLFEYFSETQRNKGNFPGRFSGRQFSNSRSEMNVSTLELGDSALYLCASSFDDQETQYFGPGTRLLVL.